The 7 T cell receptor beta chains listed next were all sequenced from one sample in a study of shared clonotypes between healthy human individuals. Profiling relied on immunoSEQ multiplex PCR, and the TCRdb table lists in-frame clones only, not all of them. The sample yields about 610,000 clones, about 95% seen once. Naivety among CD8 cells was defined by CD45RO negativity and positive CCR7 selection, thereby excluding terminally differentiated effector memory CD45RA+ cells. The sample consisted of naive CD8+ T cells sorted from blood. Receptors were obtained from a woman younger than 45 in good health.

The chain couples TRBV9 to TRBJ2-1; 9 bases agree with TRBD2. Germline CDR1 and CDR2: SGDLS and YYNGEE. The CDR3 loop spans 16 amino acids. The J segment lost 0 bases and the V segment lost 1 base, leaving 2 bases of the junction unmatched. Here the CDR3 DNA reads TGTGCCAGCAGCGTAAGCGGGAGGTCCTCCTACAATGAGCAGTTCTTC. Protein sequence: CASSVSGRSSYNEQFF.

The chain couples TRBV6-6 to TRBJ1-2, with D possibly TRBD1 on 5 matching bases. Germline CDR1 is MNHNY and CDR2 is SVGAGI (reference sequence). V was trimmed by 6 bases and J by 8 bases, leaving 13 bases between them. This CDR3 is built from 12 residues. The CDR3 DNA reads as TGTGCCAGCAGGTCAGGGTCTCGAGGCTACACCTTC. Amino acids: CASRSGSRGYTF.

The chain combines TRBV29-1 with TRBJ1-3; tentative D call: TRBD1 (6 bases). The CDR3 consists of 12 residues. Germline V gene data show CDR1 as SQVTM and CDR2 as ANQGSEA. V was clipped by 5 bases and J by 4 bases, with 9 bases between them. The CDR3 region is CSVPDSGNTIYF. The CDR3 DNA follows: TGCAGCGTTCCGGACAGCGGAAACACCATATATTTT. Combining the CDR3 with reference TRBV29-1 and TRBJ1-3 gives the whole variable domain SAVISQKPSRDICQRGTSLTIQCQVDSQVTMMFWYRQQPGQSLTLIATANQGSEATYESGFVIDKFPISRPNLTFSTLTVSNMSPEDSSIYLCSVPDSGNTIYFGEGSWLTVV.

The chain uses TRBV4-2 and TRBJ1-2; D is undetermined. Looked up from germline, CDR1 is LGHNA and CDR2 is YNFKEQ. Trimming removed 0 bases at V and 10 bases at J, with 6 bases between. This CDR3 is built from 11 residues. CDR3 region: CASSQDGIYTF. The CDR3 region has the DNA TGTGCCAGCAGCCAAGACGGGATCTACACCTTC.

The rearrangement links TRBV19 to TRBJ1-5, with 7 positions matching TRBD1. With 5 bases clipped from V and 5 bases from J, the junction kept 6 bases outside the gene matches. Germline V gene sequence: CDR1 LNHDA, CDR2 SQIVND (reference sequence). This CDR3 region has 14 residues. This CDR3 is CASSSQGRDQPQHF. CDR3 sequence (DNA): TGTGCCAGTAGTTCACAGGGGAGGGATCAGCCCCAGCATTTT.

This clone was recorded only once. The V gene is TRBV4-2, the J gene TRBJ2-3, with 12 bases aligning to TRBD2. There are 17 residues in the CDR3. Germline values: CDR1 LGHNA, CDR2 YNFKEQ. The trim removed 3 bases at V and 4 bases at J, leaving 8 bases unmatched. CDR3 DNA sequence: TGTGCCAGCAGCCACGACCCGACTAGCGGGAGATCAGATACGCAGTATTTT. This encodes CASSHDPTSGRSDTQYF.

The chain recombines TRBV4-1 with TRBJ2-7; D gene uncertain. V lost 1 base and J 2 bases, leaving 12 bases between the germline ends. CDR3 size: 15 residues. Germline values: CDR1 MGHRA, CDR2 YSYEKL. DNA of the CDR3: TGCGCCAGCAGCCAAGCGCCGGACCTGACCTACGAGCAGTACTTC. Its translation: CASSQAPDLTYEQYF.